This T cell receptor beta chain was observed in a study of Ad26.COV2.S vaccination and SARS-CoV-2 variants (dated by TCRdb to 2020 to 2022). In terms of the full investigation: Vaccine-arm donors were drawn from COV1001, a multicentre, randomized, double-blind, placebo-controlled phase I-IIa trial of Ad26.COV2.S in healthy adults. Investigators remained blinded to trial group allocation during experiments and outcome assessment. Ad26.COV2.S was administered intramuscularly at a dose of 5x10^10 or 1x10^11 viral particles, either as one shot or as two shots given 56 days apart. Trial participants were randomized into five groups of five: low-dose or high-dose Ad26.COV2.S given once or twice, or placebo on both occasions. Sequencing of the TCRbeta repertoire served to evaluate the specificity and breadth of SARS-CoV-2-reactive T cell receptors following Ad26.COV2.S vaccination. The TCR-sequenced set comprised approximately 30 samples: some 19 Ad26.COV2.S vaccine recipients, 5 placebo recipients and 8 SARS-CoV-2 convalescent individuals.

Findings and caveats that apply to the study as a whole: It was noted by the authors that total T cell responses may have been underestimated by the TCR breadth and depth analyses. After vaccination, substantial breadth of spike-specific CD8+ and CD4+ T cell responses was reported. The study was not powered to compare responses between vaccine doses or regimens. Ad26.COV2.S recipients had higher spike-specific TCR breadth than placebo recipients (P = 0.0014). Non-spike TCR breadth was comparable between vaccine and placebo recipients, consistent with the vaccine containing only spike.

The CDR3, cysteine through phenylalanine, is 16 amino acids long. Here the CDR3 DNA is all that survives: 48 bases in frame from base 1. Looking up the germline V gene yields CDR1 KGHSH and CDR2 LQKENI. A distance of 18 bases separates the germline ends of V and J, which lose 1 base and 8 bases respectively. Turning to this clone: Its specific antigen is unknown. Base qualities were left out, and no much larger clone turns up one base away.

The sample's treatment or condition label, in plain terms: 15 to 20 received Ad26.COV2.S at low or high dose, single or two shots; about 5 received placebo; per-sample allocation not given. Repertoires of vaccine and placebo recipients were sequenced from samples collected on day 63 after the first injection. Between 29 July and 7 August 2020, Cohort 1b enrolled 20 to 30 adults aged 18-55 years at one site in Boston, USA. Ad26.COV2.S was a replication-incompetent adenovirus type 26 vector that expressed a prefusion-stabilized SARS-CoV-2 spike protein derived from the original Wuhan strain. The immunoSEQ Assay was the method used to sequence TCRbeta CDR3 regions. After extraction, genomic DNA underwent amplification by bias-controlled multiplex PCR, followed by high-throughput sequencing. The source study handled its data this way. Collapsing and filtering of sequences were performed to quantify the absolute abundance of each unique TCRbeta CDR3 region. T cell fraction was estimated by normalizing TCRbeta template counts to usable DNA, which was measured by amplifying reference genes present in all nucleated cells. Repertoire TCRs were annotated as SARS-CoV-2-specific by exact matching of V gene, CDR3 amino acid sequence and J gene to a known reactive TCR set. The reference SARS-CoV-2 TCR set came from MIRA and was filtered for enrichment in COVID-19-positive ImmuneCODE repertoires, removing public or cross-reactive TCRs. Using the MIRA antigens, annotated TCRs were further analysed by specific ORF or by position within an ORF. Breadth was defined as annotated unique rearrangements over total unique productive rearrangements; depth was the summed frequency of those rearrangements. Group comparisons of TCR breadth used two-sided Wilcoxon rank-sum tests. The clones in this table, taken by TCRdb from immuneACCESS, are in-frame only. Not every clone is retained; where verified, under half of the shortfall comes from an unresolved V gene, and the cause of the rest is unknown. For V, J and clone size, that table is used; D and trimming come from the DNA. The sample contains fewer than 500,000 clones, about 88% of them found a single time. 2% to 3% of the sample is in the top ten clones.

The sequence is built from TRBV18 and TRBJ2-1, and the D gene may be TRBD2, 6 bases matching. The sequence came from a person between 18 and 59 years old who received the Ad26.COV2.S COVID-19 vaccine or a placebo. This specimen was peripheral blood, taken in a trial of Ad26.COV2.S vaccine versus placebo. The DNA sequence is TGTGCCAGCTCACCACGGGTAGGCCGAACGGGGGATGAGCAGTTCTTC. This translates into CASSPRVGRTGDEQFF. The CDR3, completed at both ends by the reference TRBV18 and TRBJ2-1 genes, gives the full variable domain NAGVMQNPRHLVRRRGQEARLRCSPMKGHSHVYWYRQLPEEGLKFMVYLQKENIIDESGMPKERFSAEFPKEGPSILRIQQVVRGDSAAYFCASSPRVGRTGDEQFFGPGTRLTVL.